A single sample is the source of the 21 T cell receptor beta chains below, sequenced in a study of T cell responses to AZD1222 COVID-19 vaccine. Sequenced by immunoSEQ multiplex PCR; TCRdb stores in-frame clones only, minus some. This sample carries approximately 89,000 clones, over 75% of them seen once, and the ten largest clones take roughly 3%. The sample consisted of peripheral blood, taken on day 0 of AZD1222 vaccination. Receptors were obtained from an adult in good health.

The chain is built from TRBV28 and TRBJ1-2, with a possible D match to TRBD1 (5 bases). This CDR3 has 13 residues. Trimming shortened V by 8 bases and J by 2 bases, and 12 bases separated the two germline ends. The germline gives CDR1 MDHEN, CDR2 SYDVKM. CDR3 residues: CASGAGINYGYTF. The CDR3 DNA is TGTGCCAGCGGGGCAGGAATCAACTATGGCTACACCTTC.

The table lists this clone with a count of one. CDR3 region: CASSPVGVHLWGEAFF. In DNA form, the CDR3 reads TGTGCCAGCAGCCCCGTCGGGGTCCACCTTTGGGGTGAAGCTTTCTTT. The gene calls are TRBV5-4 and TRBJ1-1; D uncertain. Germline CDR1 is SGHNT and CDR2 is YYREEE (reference sequence). V lost 4 bases to trimming and J lost 7 bases, with 23 bases between them. This CDR3 has 16 residues.

The genes are TRBV7-9 and TRBJ1-5; no firm D call. The V gene lost 6 bases and the J gene lost 8 bases, with 17 bases spanning the gap. CDR3 length equals 14 residues. Germline values: CDR1 SEHNR, CDR2 FQNEAQ (reference sequence). CDR3 amino acids: CASSLGSPEEPQHF. CDR3 DNA sequence: TGTGCCAGCAGTCTGGGGTCCCCAGAGGAGCCCCAGCATTTT.

V usage is TRBV28 and J usage is TRBJ2-3, with TRBD1 identical over 10 bases. From germline, CDR1 is MDHEN and CDR2 SYDVKM. The CDR3 contains 16 residues. Trimming removed 1 base from V and 1 base from J; junction bases left unmatched: 2. This CDR3 is CASSLSGTGGTDTQYF. CDR3 in DNA: TGTGCCAGCAGTTTATCCGGGACAGGGGGCACAGATACGCAGTATTTT.

The chain couples TRBV5-8 to TRBJ1-2, with D perhaps TRBD1 (6 bases). The CDR3 contains 13 residues. CDR1 and CDR2 (germline): SGHTS, YDEGEE. Trimming took off 1 base at V and 6 bases at J, with 10 bases between the two ends. CDR3 protein: CASSLIQGNGYTF. DNA of the CDR3: TGTGCCAGCAGCTTGATCCAGGGGAATGGCTACACCTTC.

V gene TRBV13 combines with J gene TRBJ1-4, with D possibly TRBD1 on 5 matching bases. CDR3 size: 13 residues. V lost 5 bases and J 6 bases, leaving 10 bases between the germline ends. Looked up from germline, CDR1 is PRHDT and CDR2 is FYEKMQ (reference sequence). The CDR3 reads CASSTTGDEKLFF. Written as DNA, the CDR3 is TGTGCCAGCAGCACGACGGGGGATGAAAAACTGTTTTTT.

The chain employs TRBV29-1 and TRBJ1-2; D unclear. The CDR3 totals 13 residues. Germline-derived CDR1 and CDR2 are SQVTM and ANQGSEA. V lost 7 bases and J lost 8, with 20 bases in between. The CDR3 spells CSAQGGQERGYTF. The CDR3 region has the DNA TGCAGCGCACAAGGAGGTCAGGAGCGGGGCTACACCTTC.

V usage is TRBV7-9 and J usage is TRBJ1-1, with unresolved D. The CDR3 length is 13 residues. Germline V gives CDR1 SEHNR, CDR2 FQNEAQ (reference sequence). The V end lost 1 base, the J end lost 2 bases, and 5 bases lay between the germline ends. In DNA, the CDR3 is TGTGCCAGCAGCTTAGACCGTAACACTGAAGCTTTCTTT. This encodes CASSLDRNTEAFF.

CDR3 amino acids: CASSRTGGWSTEAFF. The DNA of the CDR3 is TGCGCCAGCAGCAGGACAGGGGGCTGGTCCACTGAAGCTTTCTTT. The gene calls are TRBV5-1 and TRBJ1-1; 11 nucleotides align to TRBD1. The CDR3 is 15 residues long. V lost 4 bases to trimming and J lost 4 bases; unmatched junction nucleotides: 6. CDR1 SGHRS and CDR2 YFSETQ come from the germline V gene.

The chain has TRBV18 and TRBJ1-1; no clear D gene. V was clipped by 2 bases and J by 0 bases, with 10 bases between them. The CDR3 is 15 residues long. CDR1 is KGHSH, CDR2 LQKENI, per germline. This chain's CDR3 is CASSPRVGMNTEAFF. DNA for the CDR3: TGTGCCAGCTCACCAAGGGTCGGAATGAACACTGAAGCTTTCTTT.

The chain joins TRBV7-3 to TRBJ2-1; D gene unclear. V was cut by 2 bases and J by 3 bases, with 11 bases left in between. The CDR3 length is 15 residues. Germline CDR1 reads SGHTA; CDR2 reads FQGTGA. The CDR3 DNA reads as TGTGCCAGCAGCTTAGGCCTCCCGGGCTACAATGAGCAGTTCTTC. Translating it yields CASSLGLPGYNEQFF.

CDR3 sequence: CASSLRWGWETEAFF. CDR3 DNA: TGTGCCAGTAGTCTCCGATGGGGGTGGGAGACTGAAGCTTTCTTT. The V and J genes are TRBV19 and TRBJ1-1; a weak D match, TRBD1 (5 bases). Germline CDR1 is LNHDA and CDR2 is SQIVND (reference sequence). The germline V and J ends were trimmed by 5 bases and 5 bases, with 18 bases remaining between them. CDR3 size: 15 residues.

The chain is built from TRBV11-2 and TRBJ2-7; 8 nucleotides match TRBD2. V trimming: 2 bases; J trimming: 3 bases; junction bases outside the gene matches: 6. Germline V gives CDR1 SGHAT, CDR2 FQNNGV. The CDR3 loop spans 15 amino acids. The CDR3: CASSLREAGGYEQYF. CDR3 coding DNA: TGTGCCAGCAGCTTAAGAGAGGCGGGGGGCTACGAGCAGTACTTC. The variable domain in full, completed from reference TRBV11-2 and TRBJ2-7, reads EAGVAQSPRYKIIEKRQSVAFWCNPISGHATLYWYQQILGQGPKLLIQFQNNGVVDDSQLPKDRFSAERLKGVDSTLKIQPAKLEDSAVYLCASSLREAGGYEQYFGPGTRLTVT.

The V gene is TRBV19, the J gene TRBJ2-7; 8 nucleotides match TRBD1. Trimming at V came to 4 bases and at J to 3 bases, leaving 5 bases not matched to a gene. CDR1 and CDR2 (germline): LNHDA, SQIVND (reference sequence). This CDR3 spans 14 amino acids. The CDR3 here is CASSSRTGFYEQYF. DNA for the CDR3: TGTGCCAGTAGTAGCCGGACAGGGTTCTACGAGCAGTACTTC.

The chain recombines TRBV12-5 with TRBJ1-2; 7 bases agree with TRBD1. Germline V gene sequence: CDR1 LGHNT, CDR2 FRNRAP. There are 13 residues in the CDR3. Trimming removed 1 base from V and 7 bases from J; junction bases left unmatched: 3. Written as DNA, the CDR3 is TGTGCTAGTGGTTTGGACAGGGGCTCTGGCTACACCTTC. It yields the protein CASGLDRGSGYTF.

The sample holds one count of this clone. V usage is TRBV11-2 and J usage is TRBJ2-7; D uncertain. CDR1 SGHAT and CDR2 FQNNGV come from the germline V gene. V lost 3 bases and J 7 bases, leaving 7 bases between the germline ends. This CDR3 comprises 11 residues. The CDR3 DNA is TGTGCCAGCAGCTTTAGCTGGGAGCAGTACTTC. This sequence encodes CASSFSWEQYF. The entire variable domain, with the rest obtained from reference TRBV11-2 and TRBJ2-7, is as follows: EAGVAQSPRYKIIEKRQSVAFWCNPISGHATLYWYQQILGQGPKLLIQFQNNGVVDDSQLPKDRFSAERLKGVDSTLKIQPAKLEDSAVYLCASSFSWEQYFGPGTRLTVT.

The chain recombines TRBV6-5 with TRBJ2-7; the D gene is possibly TRBD2 (5 bases). Germline CDR1 and CDR2: MNHEY and SVGAGI. V was shortened by 6 bases and J by 2 bases, with 14 bases between the two germline ends. CDR3 length equals 14 residues. In DNA, the CDR3 is TGTGCCAGCAGGATCTTCCGGGGTACCTACGAGCAGTACTTC. This translates into CASRIFRGTYEQYF.

V is TRBV30 and J is TRBJ1-5, with D uncertain. CDR3 length: 13 residues. V was shortened by 3 bases and J by 5 bases, with 11 bases between the two germline ends. CDR1 is GTSNPN and CDR2 is SVGIG in the germline V gene (reference sequence). CDR3 DNA: TGTGCCTGGAGGGAATCTGCTGATCAGCCCCAGCATTTT. Translating gives CAWRESADQPQHF. Together with reference TRBV30 and TRBJ1-5, the CDR3 gives the full variable domain: SQTIHQWPATLVQPVGSPLSLECTVEGTSNPNLYWYRQAAGRGLQLLFYSVGIGQISSEVPQNLSASRPQDRQFILSSKKLLLSDSGFYLCAWRESADQPQHFGDGTRLSIL.

For the CDR3, the DNA is TGTGCCAGCAGTTACAGGACAGCCGGGGAGCTGTTTTTT. Protein product: CASSYRTAGELFF. This chain uses TRBV6-5 with TRBJ2-2; possible D gene TRBD1, 6 bases. Germline V lookup: CDR1 MNHEY, CDR2 SVGAGI. The V gene lost 2 bases and the J gene lost 6 bases, with 7 bases spanning the gap. The CDR3 is 13 residues long.

The chain recombines TRBV5-4 with TRBJ1-1; D ambiguous. This CDR3 contains 14 residues. The V gene's germline CDR1 is SGHNT and CDR2 YYREEE (reference sequence). The V end lost 4 bases, the J end lost 1 base, and 11 bases lay between the germline ends. The DNA for the CDR3 is TGTGCCAGCAGCCCGCTCGTCTCGAACACTGAAGCTTTCTTT. Translating gives CASSPLVSNTEAFF.

The DNA for the CDR3 is TGTGCCAGCAGTGAGCTAGAAGTATCAGATACGCAGTATTTT. This gives the protein CASSELEVSDTQYF. The J gene is TRBJ2-3, the V gene TRBV2; D remains unclear. The CDR3 consists of 14 residues. The V gene's germline CDR1 is SNHLY and CDR2 FYNNEI. Trimming stripped 3 bases from V and 4 bases from J, with 11 bases between.